The subject of this entry is one T cell receptor beta chain. Its target is unknown. This entry belongs to a study of shared clonotypes between healthy human individuals. Study-level findings and limits: Clonotypes not shared had lower generation probabilities than those common to all four donors.

HIV-negative, healthy adults without recent acute infections or vaccinations were the donors. After removal of 1 base from V and 6 bases from J, the junction contained 4 bases not matched to a gene. Per germline, CDR1 SGHTS and CDR2 YDEGEE. The CDR3 covers 15 residues. Sequencing used immunoSEQ multiplex PCR; TCRdb keeps in-frame clones, though not all of them. The sample records some 1 million clones, around 74% being singletons. The source material was memory CD4+ T cells sorted from blood. The subset: CD45RA-negative fraction. The gene calls are TRBV5-8 and TRBJ2-2, with TRBD2 identical over 9 bases. This receptor was taken from a man aged 18 to 30 in good health. The CDR3 is CASSLFRLAAGELFF. DNA for the CDR3: TGTGCCAGCAGCTTGTTCAGACTAGCGGCCGGGGAGCTGTTTTTT.